This passage covers 17 T cell receptor beta chains from one sample sequenced in a study of blood T cell repertoires in COVID-19. The assay was immunoSEQ multiplex PCR, and TCRdb's table has in-frame clones only and misses some. The sample contains about 87,000 clones, over 75% of which appear only once. The sample comprised peripheral blood. Source of these receptors: a woman between 65 and 79 years old with acute or convalescent COVID-19.

The rearrangement joins TRBV2 to TRBJ1-6; weak D call: TRBD1 (5 bases). The CDR3 is made up of 16 amino acids. Germline V gene sequence: CDR1 SNHLY, CDR2 FYNNEI. Trimming cost V 1 base and J 4 bases, with 11 bases left between them. As DNA, the CDR3 is TGTGCCAGCAGTGAAGGGGGCGTAGGGTATAATTCACCCCTCCACTTT. This gives the protein CASSEGGVGYNSPLHF.

This rearrangement joins TRBV3-1 (or the pseudogene TRBV3-2) to TRBJ1-2, with a possible D match to TRBD1 (6 bases). The CDR3 loop spans 13 amino acids. Per the germline V gene, CDR1 is LGHDT and CDR2 is YNNKEL (reference sequence). V was cut by 4 bases and J by 7 bases, with 13 bases left in between. CDR3 nucleotide sequence: TGTGCCAGCAGCCCGAACAGGGTCCGTGGCTACACCTTC. Protein: CASSPNRVRGYTF.

The chain links TRBV12-3 or TRBV12-4 to TRBJ1-4; possible D gene TRBD1, 5 bases. The germline V and J ends were trimmed by 7 bases and 12 bases, with 18 bases remaining between them. The CDR3 sequence is 13 residues long. The CDR3 loop reads CASTRVGGEELFF. The CDR3 bases are TGTGCCAGCACCCGGGTGGGAGGGGAAGAACTGTTTTTT.

The CDR3 sequence: CASSLVVGGGYTF. The DNA for the CDR3 is TGTGCCAGCAGCTTAGTCGTGGGAGGTGGCTACACCTTC. V usage is TRBV7-8 and J usage is TRBJ1-2; D gene unclear. V dropped 1 base and J dropped 7 bases, with 10 bases sitting between them. Germline V gene data show CDR1 as SGHVS and CDR2 as FQNEAQ. The CDR3 extends over 13 amino acids.

This chain connects TRBV18 to TRBJ1-2; no reliable D call. This CDR3 region has 12 residues. Between the trimmed V and J ends, which lost 3 bases and 3 bases, there was a span of 5 bases. The germline gives CDR1 KGHSH, CDR2 LQKENI. In DNA, the CDR3 is TGTGCCAGCTCACCTGCGGACTATGGCTACACCTTC. It yields the protein CASSPADYGYTF.

This rearrangement joins TRBV7-9 to TRBJ1-2; the match to TRBD1 covers 7 bases. This CDR3 comprises 15 residues. In germline, CDR1 is SEHNR, CDR2 FQNEAQ (reference sequence). The junction had 4 bases not matched to a gene; V was cut back by 3 bases and J by 0 bases. DNA for the CDR3: TGTGCCAGCAGCTTTACAGGGGAACCTAACTATGGCTACACCTTC. The encoded protein is CASSFTGEPNYGYTF.

CDR3 protein: CASSRTSGNEQFF. The CDR3 DNA reads TGCGCCAGCAGCCGGACTAGCGGCAATGAGCAGTTCTTC. V usage is TRBV10-2 and J usage is TRBJ2-1; 10 positions agree with TRBD2. Germline trimming cut 6 bases from V and 6 bases from J; bases unmatched to any gene: 2. CDR3 size: 13 residues. Germline CDR1 WSHSY, CDR2 SAAADI.

The V and J genes are TRBV6-5 and TRBJ2-7; D gene ambiguous. This CDR3 comprises 15 residues. Germline V gives CDR1 MNHEY, CDR2 SVGAGI. V was clipped by 8 bases and J by 0 bases, with 17 bases between them. The DNA of the CDR3 is TGTGCCAGCTGGTCGGCCAGCGCGAGCTCCTACGAGCAGTACTTC. It specifies CASWSASASSYEQYF.

This chain joins TRBV7-3 and TRBJ2-1, with 11 bases aligning to TRBD1. CDR3 length equals 14 residues. After removal of 6 bases from V and 8 bases from J, the junction contained 6 bases not matched to a gene. Germline V gene data show CDR1 as SGHTA and CDR2 as FQGTGA. The CDR3 coding sequence is TGTGCCAGCAGAGTCGGACAGGGGGCCCATGAGCAGTTCTTC. It encodes CASRVGQGAHEQFF.

V and J are TRBV15 and TRBJ1-6, with no clear D. V was trimmed by 5 bases and J by 10 bases, leaving 9 bases between them. CDR1 LNHNV and CDR2 YYDKDF come from the germline V gene (reference sequence). This CDR3 has 12 amino acids. CDR3: CATSRENSPLHF. The CDR3 DNA sequence: TGTGCCACCAGCCGGGAGAACTCACCCCTCCACTTT.

The CDR3 loop is CASSQGDRGRYEQYF. CDR3 in DNA: TGTGCCAGCAGCCAAGGGGACAGGGGGCGGTACGAGCAGTACTTC. The V and J genes are TRBV5-4 and TRBJ2-7; 12 positions match TRBD1. Germline-derived CDR1 and CDR2 are SGHNT and YYREEE (reference sequence). This CDR3 is 15 amino acids long. V was pared by 4 bases and J by 4 bases, with 6 bases of the junction left unmatched.

The gene calls are TRBV6-1 and TRBJ2-5, with 8 positions matching TRBD1. The CDR3 covers 16 residues. CDR1 and CDR2 (germline): MNHNS, SASEGT. With V trimmed by 3 bases and J by 3 bases, 9 bases remained unmatched. CDR3 loop: CASSDRTGYREETQYF. The DNA for the CDR3 is TGTGCCAGCAGTGATAGGACAGGGTATAGGGAAGAGACCCAGTACTTC.

V and J are TRBV29-1 and TRBJ1-2; TRBD1 is a possible D gene (6 bases). The CDR3 has 13 residues. CDR1 and CDR2 (germline): SQVTM, ANQGSEA. Trimming pared 5 bases from V and 8 bases from J, leaving 18 bases between. The CDR3 DNA reads TGCAGCGTTAACGGTGCGGGGGGCCACGGCTACACCTTC. This encodes CSVNGAGGHGYTF.

The J gene is TRBJ1-2, the V gene TRBV24-1; 7 bases align to TRBD1. There are 15 residues in the CDR3. V was clipped by 5 bases and J by 8 bases; unmatched bases: 13. The germline V gene has CDR1 KGHDR and CDR2 SFDVKD. Here the CDR3 reads CATSARQGWSWGYTF. DNA of the CDR3: TGTGCCACCAGTGCCCGACAGGGATGGTCGTGGGGCTACACCTTC.

The rearrangement uses TRBV5-4 and TRBJ2-7; 14 bases agree with TRBD2. The CDR3 length is 16 residues. CDR1 is SGHNT and CDR2 is YYREEE in the germline V gene (reference sequence). V shed 0 bases and J 5 bases; nucleotides not matched to a gene: 4. CDR3 residues: CASSLGLAGGFDEQYF. CDR3 nucleotide sequence: TGTGCCAGCAGCTTGGGACTAGCGGGGGGGTTCGACGAGCAGTACTTC.

CDR3 DNA: TGTGCCAGCAGTTCGCCGGGAGGCGAAGGGCATTTT. It is translated as CASSSPGGEGHF. This chain links TRBV2 with TRBJ1-5; D unclear. Germline lookup yields CDR1 SNHLY and CDR2 FYNNEI. V was clipped by 5 bases and J by 15 bases, with 17 bases between them. The CDR3 runs 12 residues.

This chain uses TRBV6-5 with TRBJ1-4, with TRBD1 matching over 7 bases. The ends lost 5 bases at V and 8 bases at J; junction bases unmatched: 5. Germline CDR1 and CDR2: MNHEY and SVGAGI. This CDR3 has 13 amino acids. In DNA form, the CDR3 reads TGTGCCAGCAGTCGACAGGGAGCCGAAAAACTGTTTTTT. This translates into CASSRQGAEKLFF.